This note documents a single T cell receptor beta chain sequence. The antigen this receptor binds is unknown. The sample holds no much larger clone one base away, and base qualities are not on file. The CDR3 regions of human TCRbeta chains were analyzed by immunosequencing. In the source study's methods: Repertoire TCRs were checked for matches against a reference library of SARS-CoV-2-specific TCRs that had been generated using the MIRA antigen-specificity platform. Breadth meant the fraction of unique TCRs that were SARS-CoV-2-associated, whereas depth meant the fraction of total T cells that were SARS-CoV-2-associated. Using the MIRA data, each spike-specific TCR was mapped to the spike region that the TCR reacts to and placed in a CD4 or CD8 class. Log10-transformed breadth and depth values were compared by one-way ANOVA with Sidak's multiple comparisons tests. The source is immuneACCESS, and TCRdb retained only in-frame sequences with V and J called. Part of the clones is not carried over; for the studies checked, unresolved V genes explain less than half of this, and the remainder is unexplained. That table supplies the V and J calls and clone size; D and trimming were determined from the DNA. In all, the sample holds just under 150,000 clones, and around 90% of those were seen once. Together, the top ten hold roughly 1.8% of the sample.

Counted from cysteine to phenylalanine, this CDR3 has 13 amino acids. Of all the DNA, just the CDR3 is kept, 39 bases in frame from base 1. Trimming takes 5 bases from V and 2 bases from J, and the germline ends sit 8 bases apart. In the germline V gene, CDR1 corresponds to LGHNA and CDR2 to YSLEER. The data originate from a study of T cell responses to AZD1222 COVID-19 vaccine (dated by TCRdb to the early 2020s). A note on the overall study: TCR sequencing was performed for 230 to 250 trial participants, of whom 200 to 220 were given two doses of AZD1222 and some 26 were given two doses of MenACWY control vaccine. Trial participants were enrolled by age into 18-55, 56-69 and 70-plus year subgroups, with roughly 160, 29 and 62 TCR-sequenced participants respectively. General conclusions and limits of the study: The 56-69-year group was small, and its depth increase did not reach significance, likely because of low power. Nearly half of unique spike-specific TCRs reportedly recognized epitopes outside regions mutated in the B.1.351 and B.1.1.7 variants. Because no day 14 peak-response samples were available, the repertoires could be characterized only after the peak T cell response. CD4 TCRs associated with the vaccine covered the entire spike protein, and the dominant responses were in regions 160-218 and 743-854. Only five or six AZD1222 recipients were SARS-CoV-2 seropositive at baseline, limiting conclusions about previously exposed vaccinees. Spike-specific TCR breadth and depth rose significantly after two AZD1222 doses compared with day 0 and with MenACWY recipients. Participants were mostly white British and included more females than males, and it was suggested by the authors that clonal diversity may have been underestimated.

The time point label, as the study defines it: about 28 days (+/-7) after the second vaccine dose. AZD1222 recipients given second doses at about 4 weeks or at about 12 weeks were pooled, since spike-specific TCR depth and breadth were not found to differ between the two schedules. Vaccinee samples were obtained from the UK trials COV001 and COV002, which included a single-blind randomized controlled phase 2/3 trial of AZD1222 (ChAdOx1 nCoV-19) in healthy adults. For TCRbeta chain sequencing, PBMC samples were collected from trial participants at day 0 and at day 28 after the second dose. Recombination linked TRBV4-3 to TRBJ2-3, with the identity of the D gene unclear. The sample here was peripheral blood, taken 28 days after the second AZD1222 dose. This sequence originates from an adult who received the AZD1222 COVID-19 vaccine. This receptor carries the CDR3 CASSAELTDTQYF. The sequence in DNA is TGCGCCAGCAGCGCAGAGCTCACAGATACGCAGTATTTT.